Each of the 14 T cell receptor beta chains below was sequenced from the same sample in a study of cytomegalovirus exposure and HLA in healthy donors. PCR involved 60 Vbeta and 13 Jbeta primers. This table comes from immunoSEQ multiplex PCR, and its TCRdb copy is limited to in-frame clones, with some not included. The table shows 150,000 to 200,000 clones, with less than 90% occurring only once. Source material: PBMCs. The receptors come from a woman aged 45-65 years in good health and CMV-seropositive.

This chain connects TRBV28 to TRBJ2-2; maybe TRBD1 (5 bases). V lost 6 bases and J 0 bases, leaving 8 bases between the germline ends. Germline values: CDR1 MDHEN, CDR2 SYDVKM. This CDR3 spans 14 amino acids. CDR3 in amino acids: CASRRGTNTGELFF. CDR3 nucleotides: TGTGCCAGCAGAAGGGGAACGAACACCGGGGAGCTGTTTTTT.

The chain is built from TRBV10-3 and TRBJ2-7, with 10 bases fitting TRBD2. The germline CDR1 and CDR2 sequences are ENHRY and SYGVKD. The junction had 5 bases not matched to a gene; V was cut back by 0 bases and J by 0 bases. The CDR3 sequence is 17 residues long. CDR3 nucleotides: TGTGCCATCAGTGAGTCGAGTACTAGCGGGACCTCCTACGAGCAGTACTTC. Translation gives CAISESSTSGTSYEQYF.

The J gene is TRBJ2-7, the V gene TRBV14, with 13 nucleotides matching TRBD2. The CDR3 spans 14 residues. The trim removed 2 bases at V and 6 bases at J, leaving 1 base unmatched. Germline-derived CDR1 and CDR2 are SGHDN and FVKESK. The CDR3 loop is CASSQTSGRAEQYF. The CDR3 region has the DNA TGTGCCAGCAGCCAAACTAGCGGGAGGGCCGAGCAGTACTTC.

The chain links TRBV27 to TRBJ2-5, with D possibly being TRBD2 (5 bases). Trimming stripped 0 bases from V and 4 bases from J, with 12 bases between. Germline assignment: CDR1 MNHEY and CDR2 SMNVEV (reference sequence). The CDR3 has 15 residues. In DNA form, the CDR3 reads TGTGCCAGCAGTTTATCTGCCCAAAGCGGAGAGACCCAGTACTTC. It codes for CASSLSAQSGETQYF.

DNA for the CDR3: TGTGCCAGCAGTTCCCCAGGGGAGGGAGGGGAAAAACTGTTTTTT. Its translation is CASSSPGEGGEKLFF. V gene TRBV28 combines with J gene TRBJ1-4; D perhaps matches TRBD1 (6 bases). Trimming cost V 4 bases and J 8 bases, with 17 bases left between them. From germline, CDR1 is MDHEN and CDR2 SYDVKM. The CDR3 runs to 15 residues.

This clone was picked up one time. The V call is TRBV5-1, the J call TRBJ1-3, with TRBD1 as a possible D gene (5 bases). Germline V lookup: CDR1 SGHRS, CDR2 YFSETQ. Trimming removed 4 bases from V and 5 bases from J, with 16 bases in between. This CDR3 is 15 amino acids long. The CDR3 DNA is TGCGCCAGCAGCCCTGCGGGGGACTTTAGAAACACCATATATTTT. Its translation is CASSPAGDFRNTIYF.

This chain links TRBV7-3 with TRBJ1-1; 8 bases line up with TRBD1. This CDR3 comprises 14 residues. V shed 5 bases, J shed 3 bases, and the junction held 5 bases outside the gene matches. Germline lookup yields CDR1 SGHTA and CDR2 FQGTGA. CDR3 sequence (DNA): TGTGCCAGCAGCCCACAGGGGGGGGACACTGAAGCTTTCTTT. Its translation is CASSPQGGDTEAFF.

The V call is TRBV4-2, the J call TRBJ1-2, with 8 bases matching TRBD1. The CDR3 is made up of 18 amino acids. Germline lookup yields CDR1 LGHNA and CDR2 YNFKEQ. After removal of 4 bases from V and 3 bases from J, the junction contained 16 bases not matched to a gene. CDR3 coding DNA: TGTGCCAGCAGCCCGAAAACTTCCAGGACAGGGCTTTACTATGGCTACACCTTC. This translates into CASSPKTSRTGLYYGYTF.

This sequence joins TRBV7-3 and TRBJ2-4, with D unresolved. Germline V CDR1 and CDR2: SGHTA, FQGTGA. The CDR3 consists of 17 residues. Deletions cut 5 bases from V and 0 bases from J, with 17 bases between. Here the CDR3 reads CASSPRGGDIAKNIQYF. CDR3 bases: TGTGCCAGCAGCCCCCGAGGCGGTGATATAGCCAAAAACATTCAGTACTTC.

The chain has TRBV6-1 and TRBJ2-7; 8 positions match TRBD1. V was clipped by 1 base and J by 2 bases; unmatched bases: 4. The CDR3 extends over 15 amino acids. Germline CDR1 and CDR2: MNHNS and SASEGT. The chain's CDR3 is CASSEGTGLTYEQYF. The CDR3 DNA reads TGTGCCAGCAGTGAAGGGACAGGGCTGACCTACGAGCAGTACTTC.

This chain connects TRBV5-1 to TRBJ2-3; 7 bases align to TRBD2. Germline V gene data show CDR1 as SGHRS and CDR2 as YFSETQ. The CDR3 runs 16 residues. The V and J ends lost 1 base and 0 bases, in that order; junction bases with no gene match: 5. The CDR3 DNA reads TGCGCCAGCAGCTTGTTCGAGGGAGGGAGCACAGATACGCAGTATTTT. Encoded protein: CASSLFEGGSTDTQYF. The full variable domain, rest sourced from reference TRBV5-1 and TRBJ2-3, is KAGVTQTPRYLIKTRGQQVTLSCSPISGHRSVSWYQQTPGQGLQFLFEYFSETQRNKGNFPGRFSGRQFSNSRSEMNVSTLELGDSALYLCASSLFEGGSTDTQYFGPGTRLTVL.

This clone has just a few counts. The J gene is TRBJ1-5, the V gene TRBV2; the match to TRBD1 covers 7 bases. Germline lookup yields CDR1 SNHLY and CDR2 FYNNEI. This CDR3 is built from 15 residues. The ends lost 1 base at V and 4 bases at J; junction bases unmatched: 4. CDR3 amino acids: CASSEGQGGNQPQHF. In DNA, the CDR3 is TGTGCCAGCAGTGAAGGCCAGGGGGGAAATCAGCCCCAGCATTTT.

The chain is built from TRBV19 and TRBJ1-5; TRBD1 is a possible D gene (5 bases). This CDR3 comprises 18 residues. The V end lost 0 bases, the J end lost 0 bases, and 15 bases lay between the germline ends. From germline, CDR1 is LNHDA and CDR2 SQIVND (reference sequence). The chain's CDR3 is CASSIDVPGEYSNQPQHF. The CDR3 region has the DNA TGTGCCAGTAGTATAGATGTCCCGGGGGAGTATAGCAATCAGCCCCAGCATTTT. Full variable domain (rest looked up from reference TRBV19 and TRBJ1-5): DGGITQSPKYLFRKEGQNVTLSCEQNLNHDAMYWYRQDPGQGLRLIYYSQIVNDFQKGDIAEGYSVSREKKESFPLTVTSAQKNPTAFYLCASSIDVPGEYSNQPQHFGDGTRLSIL.

This clone showed up just a few times. The V call is TRBV30, the J call TRBJ2-2; D uncertain. There are 13 residues in the CDR3. From germline, CDR1 is GTSNPN and CDR2 SVGIG (reference sequence). Trimming took 3 bases from V and 1 from J, leaving 6 bases between them. For the CDR3, the DNA is TGTGCCTGGAGCTACAGGAACACCGGGGAGCTGTTTTTT. Translating gives CAWSYRNTGELFF.